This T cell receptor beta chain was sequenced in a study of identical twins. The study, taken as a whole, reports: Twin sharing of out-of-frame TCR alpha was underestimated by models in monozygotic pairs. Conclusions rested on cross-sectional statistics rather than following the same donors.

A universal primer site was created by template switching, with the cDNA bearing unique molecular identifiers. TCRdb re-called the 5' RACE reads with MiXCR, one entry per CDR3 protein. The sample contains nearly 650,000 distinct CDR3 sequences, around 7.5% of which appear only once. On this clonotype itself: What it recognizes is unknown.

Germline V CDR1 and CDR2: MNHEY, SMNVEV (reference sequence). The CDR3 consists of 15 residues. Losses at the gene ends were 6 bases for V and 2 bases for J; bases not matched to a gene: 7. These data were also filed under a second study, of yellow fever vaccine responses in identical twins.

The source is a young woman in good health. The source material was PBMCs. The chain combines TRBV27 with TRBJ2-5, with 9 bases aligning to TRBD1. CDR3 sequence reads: CASSYRDRVQETQYF. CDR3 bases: TGTGCCAGCAGCTACCGGGACAGGGTACAAGAGACCCAGTACTTC.